Shown below are 3 T cell receptor beta chains from a single sample sequenced in a study of T-cell memory formation after mild COVID-19. From the 5' RACE reads, TCRdb called clonotypes with MiXCR, one entry per CDR3 protein. The sample lists roughly 130,000 distinct CDR3 sequences, around 6.3% occurring once. The sequencing input was PBMCs or a T cell subset sorted from them (not recorded which). These receptors came from an adult woman who had mild COVID-19 (a few samples of this study predate the infection). Cell type and time point are not known.

The chain recombines TRBV9 with TRBJ2-1; D is unclear. V was shortened by 0 bases and J by 1 base, with 8 bases between the two germline ends. The CDR3 covers 15 residues. Germline loops: CDR1 SGDLS, CDR2 YYNGEE. CDR3 sequence (DNA): TGTGCCAGCAGCGTAGAAGCATTTTCCTACAATGAGCAGTTCTTC. Its protein product is CASSVEAFSYNEQFF.

Ten or more counts support this clonotype. The chain is built from TRBV7-9 and TRBJ2-5, with 7 positions matching TRBD2. The J segment lost 6 bases and the V segment lost 5 bases, leaving 12 bases of the junction unmatched. CDR3 size: 15 residues. Germline CDR1 reads SEHNR; CDR2 reads FQNEAQ (reference sequence). CDR3 amino acids: CASSPFSEGGKTQYF. DNA for the CDR3: TGTGCCAGCAGCCCCTTTTCCGAGGGAGGGAAGACCCAGTACTTC.

This clonotype was seen more than once but under ten times. The CDR3 spells CASSLSGTDSGNTIYF. Written as DNA, the CDR3 is TGCGCCAGCAGCTTGTCCGGGACGGACTCTGGAAACACCATATATTTT. The J gene is TRBJ1-3, the V gene TRBV5-1, with D perhaps matching TRBD1 (5 bases). The CDR3 loop spans 16 amino acids. Germline V gene data show CDR1 as SGHRS and CDR2 as YFSETQ. The V end was cut by 1 base, the J end by 0 bases, with 11 bases between.